Listed below are T cell receptor beta chains from one sample, sequenced in a study of shared clonotypes between healthy human individuals. Profiled with immunoSEQ multiplex PCR; TCRdb holds only in-frame clones, not every one. The table includes just over 2,000,000 clones, approximately 95% detected once. Sequencing was done on a sample of naive CD8+ T cells sorted from blood. The receptors here all came from a man in his late teens or twenties in good health. The CDR3 runs from the conserved cysteine through the conserved F or W. A D gene is named only where the DNA matches it firmly.

D gene	V gene	J gene	CDR3 DNA	CDR3 protein
NA	TRBV9	TRBJ2-1	TGTGCCAGCAGCGTAGGTTTAGCAGAATACAATGAGCAGTTCTTC	CASSVGLAEYNEQFF
TRBD2	TRBV7-9	TRBJ2-3	TGTGCCAGCAGCCCCCCAGCGGGGGGCTCTGATACGCAGTATTTT	CASSPPAGGSDTQYF
NA	TRBV2	TRBJ1-1	TGTGCCAGCAGTGCGGGTCGGATAAACACTGAAGCTTTCTTT	CASSAGRINTEAFF
TRBD2	TRBV11-2	TRBJ2-1	TGTGCCAGCAGCTTAGATCTCGGGACTAGCGGGACCTATGAGCAGTTCTTC	CASSLDLGTSGTYEQFF
NA	TRBV9	TRBJ2-7	TGTGCCAGCAGCGGAAATGGGGAGCAGTACTTC	CASSGNGEQYF
NA	TRBV29-1	TRBJ2-3	TGCAGCGTTCCTACAGGAGCAAGCACAGATACGCAGTATTTT	CSVPTGASTDTQYF
NA	TRBV14	TRBJ2-2	TGTGCCAGCAGCCAAGTATTTGCGGACGGGACGAACACCGGGGAGCTGTTTTTT	CASSQVFADGTNTGELFF
NA	TRBV27	TRBJ1-2	TGTGCCAGCAGTTTAAGTTTATCCGGGGGCGCTGGCTACACCTTC	CASSLSLSGGAGYTF
NA	TRBV4-1	TRBJ1-1	TGCGCCAGCAGCCCCCGTGCATCTCCAATGAACACTGAAGCTTTCTTT	CASSPRASPMNTEAFF
NA	TRBV6-1	TRBJ1-6	TGTGCCAGCAGTGGGGATGAGAACAATTCACCCCTCCACTTT	CASSGDENNSPLHF
TRBD1	TRBV5-1	TRBJ2-7	TGCGCCAGCAGCTTGGCCCAGGACAGGGGGGCCTACGAGCAGTACTTC	CASSLAQDRGAYEQYF
NA	TRBV4-1	TRBJ2-3	TGCGCCAGCAGCCACTACCCACAGGGAGATACGCAGTATTTT	CASSHYPQGDTQYF
TRBD2	TRBV5-8	TRBJ2-7	TGTGCCAGCAGCTTCGGGGGGTACTACGAGCAGTACTTC	CASSFGGYYEQYF
TRBD1	TRBV9	TRBJ1-1	TGTGCCAGCAGCGTATTGAGTCCAGGGCAGGGGGCCCGGCCTGAAGCTTTCTTT	CASSVLSPGQGARPEAFF
NA	TRBV4-1	TRBJ1-1	TGCGCCAGCAGCCTTGGATCCATGAACACTGAAGCTTTCTTT	CASSLGSMNTEAFF